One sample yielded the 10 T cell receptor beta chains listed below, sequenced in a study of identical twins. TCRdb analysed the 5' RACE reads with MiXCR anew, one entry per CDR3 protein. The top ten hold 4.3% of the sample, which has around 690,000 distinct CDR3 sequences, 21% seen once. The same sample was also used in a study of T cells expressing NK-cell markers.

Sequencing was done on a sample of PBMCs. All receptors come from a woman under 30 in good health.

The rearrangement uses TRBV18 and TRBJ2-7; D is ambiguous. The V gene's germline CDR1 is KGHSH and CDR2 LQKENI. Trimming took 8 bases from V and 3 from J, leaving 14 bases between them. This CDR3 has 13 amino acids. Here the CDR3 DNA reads TGTGCCAGCAAAAGGATGGGTGGCTACGAGCAGTACTTC. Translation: CASKRMGGYEQYF.

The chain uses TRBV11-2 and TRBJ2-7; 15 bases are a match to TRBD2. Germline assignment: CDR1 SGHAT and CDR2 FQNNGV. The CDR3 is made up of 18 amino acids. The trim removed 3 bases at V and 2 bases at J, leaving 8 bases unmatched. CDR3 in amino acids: CASSFRTSGRALTYEQYF. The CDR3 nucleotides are TGTGCCAGCAGCTTCCGGACTAGCGGGAGGGCCTTGACCTACGAGCAGTACTTC.

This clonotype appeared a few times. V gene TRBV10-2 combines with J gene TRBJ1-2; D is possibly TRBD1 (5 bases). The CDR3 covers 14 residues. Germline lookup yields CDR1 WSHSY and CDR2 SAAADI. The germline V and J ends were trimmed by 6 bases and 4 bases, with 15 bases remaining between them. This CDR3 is CASRDLGEAYGYTF. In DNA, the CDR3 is TGCGCCAGCAGGGACCTGGGGGAGGCCTATGGCTACACCTTC.

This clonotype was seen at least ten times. For the CDR3, the DNA is TGTGCCAGCACGGCACCGGGACAGTCTTTCGTTTTTGGCTACACCTTC. Its translation: CASTAPGQSFVFGYTF. The rearrangement joins TRBV7-9 to TRBJ1-2; 7 bases agree with TRBD1. The CDR3 covers 16 residues. J lost 7 bases, V lost 7 bases, and 18 bases had no gene match. The germline CDR1 and CDR2 sequences are SEHNR and FQNEAQ (reference sequence). Full variable domain (missing parts from reference TRBV7-9 and TRBJ1-2): DTGVSQNPRHKITKRGQNVTFRCDPISEHNRLYWYRQTLGQGPEFLTYFQNEAQLEKSRLLSDRFSAERPKGSFSTLEIQRTEQGDSAMYLCASTAPGQSFVFGYTFGSGTRLTVV.

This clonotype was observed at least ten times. The CDR3 DNA sequence: TGTGCCAGCAGCTCCGGTACAGGGGACACCTACGAGCAGTACTTC. Translated: CASSSGTGDTYEQYF. The chain employs TRBV7-9 and TRBJ2-7; 7 nucleotides align to TRBD1. Germline V gene lookup returns CDR1 SEHNR and CDR2 FQNEAQ (reference sequence). V gave up 4 bases and J gave up 2 bases; unmatched junction bases: 8. CDR3 length equals 15 residues. Based on the CDR3 plus reference TRBV7-9 and TRBJ2-7, the full variable domain is DTGVSQNPRHKITKRGQNVTFRCDPISEHNRLYWYRQTLGQGPEFLTYFQNEAQLEKSRLLSDRFSAERPKGSFSTLEIQRTEQGDSAMYLCASSSGTGDTYEQYFGPGTRLTVT.

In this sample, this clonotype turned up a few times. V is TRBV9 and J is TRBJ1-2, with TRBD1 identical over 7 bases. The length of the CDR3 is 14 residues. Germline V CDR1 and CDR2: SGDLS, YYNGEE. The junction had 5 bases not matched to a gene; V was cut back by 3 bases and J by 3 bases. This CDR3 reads CASSAAGTDYGYTF. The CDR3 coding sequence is TGTGCCAGCAGCGCCGCCGGGACAGACTATGGCTACACCTTC.

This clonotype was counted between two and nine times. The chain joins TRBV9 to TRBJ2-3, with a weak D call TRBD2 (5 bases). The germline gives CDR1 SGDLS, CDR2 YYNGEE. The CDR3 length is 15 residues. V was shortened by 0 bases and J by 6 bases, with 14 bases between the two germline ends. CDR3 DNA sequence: TGTGCCAGCAGCGTAGACATAGCGCAGCGGGATACGCAGTATTTT. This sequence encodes CASSVDIAQRDTQYF.

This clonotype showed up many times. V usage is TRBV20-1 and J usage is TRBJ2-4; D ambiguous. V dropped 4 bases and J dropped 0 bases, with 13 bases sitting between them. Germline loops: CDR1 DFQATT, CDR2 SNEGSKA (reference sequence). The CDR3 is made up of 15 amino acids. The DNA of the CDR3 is TGCAGTGCTATCCCCGCACTGGTAGCCAAAAACATTCAGTACTTC. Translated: CSAIPALVAKNIQYF.

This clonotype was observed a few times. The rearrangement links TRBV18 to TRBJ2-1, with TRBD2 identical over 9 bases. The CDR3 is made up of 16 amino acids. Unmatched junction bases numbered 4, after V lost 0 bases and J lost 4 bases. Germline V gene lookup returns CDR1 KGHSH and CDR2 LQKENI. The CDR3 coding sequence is TGTGCCAGCTCACCACCGGCGGGGGGGAAATACAATGAGCAGTTCTTC. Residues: CASSPPAGGKYNEQFF. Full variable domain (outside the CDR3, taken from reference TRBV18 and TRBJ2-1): NAGVMQNPRHLVRRRGQEARLRCSPMKGHSHVYWYRQLPEEGLKFMVYLQKENIIDESGMPKERFSAEFPKEGPSILRIQQVVRGDSAAYFCASSPPAGGKYNEQFFGPGTRLTVL.

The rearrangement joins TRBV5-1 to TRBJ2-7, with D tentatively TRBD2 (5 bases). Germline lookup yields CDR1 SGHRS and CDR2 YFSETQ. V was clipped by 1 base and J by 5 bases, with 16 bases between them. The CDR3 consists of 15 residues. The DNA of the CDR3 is TGCGCCAGCAGCTTGACCGACTACTACTCAGACGAGCAGTACTTC. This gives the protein CASSLTDYYSDEQYF.